This T cell receptor (beta chain) is from a study of blood T cells in healthy people across ages. Primers used in a second PCR of about 6 to 11 cycles were a sample-barcoded 5' primer and a J-beta primer mix. One entry per CDR3 protein, called by TCRdb with MiXCR from the 5' RACE reads. The profile covers over 950,000 distinct CDR3 sequences, with 45% to 60% appearing a single time and about 20% taken by the ten largest. This clonotype came up a few times. The germline CDR1 and CDR2 sequences are SQVTM and ANQGSEA. Trimming stripped 6 bases from V and 2 bases from J, with 11 bases between. CDR3 length: 12 amino acids.

The sequenced sample was blood. This chain joins TRBV29-1 and TRBJ2-7; D unclear. This sequence was found in a woman in her sixties in good health. DNA for the CDR3: TGCAGCGTACGGGTCTCTACCTACGAGCAGTACTTC. Translating gives CSVRVSTYEQYF.